These 9 T cell receptor beta chains were sequenced from one sample in a study of tumour-infiltrating T cells in Burkitt lymphoma. TCRdb's table, derived via immunoSEQ multiplex PCR, lists solely in-frame clones and lacks some. The data show tens of thousands of clones, 31% seen once. Sequenced material: tumor tissue. The receptors were sampled from a human donor with Burkitt lymphoma.

In this sample, this clone turned up a few times. The genes are TRBV14 and TRBJ2-5, with 7 bases aligning to TRBD1. Germline V CDR1 and CDR2: SGHDN, FVKESK. This CDR3 has 17 residues. The trim removed 0 bases at V and 0 bases at J, leaving 7 bases unmatched. The CDR3 here is CASSQDGTDSYQETQYF. The CDR3 nucleotides read TGTGCCAGCAGCCAAGACGGGACAGATTCTTACCAAGAGACCCAGTACTTC.

The chain carries TRBV6-5 and TRBJ1-1; D not resolved. The ends were cut back, 0 bases at V and 3 bases at J, with 8 bases in the middle. Germline-derived CDR1 and CDR2 are MNHEY and SVGAGI. This CDR3 is built from 14 residues. CDR3 DNA: TGTGCCAGCAGTTACTCCCCTGGGGACACTGAAGCTTTCTTT. Residues: CASSYSPGDTEAFF.

The chain is built from TRBV6-5 and TRBJ1-2; D might be TRBD1 (5 bases). The CDR3 runs 12 residues. The V end lost 2 bases, the J end lost 7 bases, and 8 bases lay between the germline ends. Germline CDR1 and CDR2: MNHEY and SVGAGI. The CDR3 sequence: CASSYQGFGYTF. CDR3 DNA sequence: TGTGCCAGCAGTTACCAGGGTTTTGGCTACACCTTC.

This clone was seen more than once but under ten times. The chain has TRBV5-1 and TRBJ1-1; D gene unclear. CDR1 and CDR2 from the germline V gene are SGHRS and YFSETQ. The CDR3 totals 16 residues. V lost 0 bases, J lost 0 bases, and 12 bases lay in between. The CDR3 spells CASSLDGAFMNTEAFF. In DNA, the CDR3 is TGCGCCAGCAGCTTGGATGGAGCATTCATGAACACTGAAGCTTTCTTT.

The chain has TRBV29-1 and TRBJ1-4; a possible D gene is TRBD1 (5 bases). The CDR3 has 13 residues. The V end lost 5 bases, the J end lost 2 bases, and 9 bases lay between the germline ends. CDR1 is SQVTM and CDR2 is ANQGSEA in the germline V gene. The CDR3 nucleotides read TGCAGCGTTTCCGGGACCACTAATGAAAAACTGTTTTTT. Translated: CSVSGTTNEKLFF.

This clone was counted a few times. The rearrangement uses TRBV6-5 and TRBJ2-6, with D uncertain. This CDR3 contains 15 residues. Looked up from germline, CDR1 is MNHEY and CDR2 is SVGAGI. Trimming removed 4 bases at V and 0 bases at J, with 7 bases between. CDR3 residues: CASSFQASGANVLTF. CDR3 nucleotides: TGTGCCAGCAGTTTTCAGGCCTCTGGGGCCAACGTCCTGACTTTC.

The chain employs TRBV28 and TRBJ1-6; 8 bases are a match to TRBD1. Germline V gives CDR1 MDHEN, CDR2 SYDVKM. The J segment lost 15 bases and the V segment lost 6 bases, leaving 10 bases of the junction unmatched. This CDR3 has 13 residues. As DNA, the CDR3 is TGTGCCAGCAGGCCTCGACAGGGGATTTTCCTCCACTTT. This encodes CASRPRQGIFLHF.

This clone was seen only a few times. This chain connects TRBV5-1 to TRBJ2-7; D gene uncertain. V lost 0 bases and J lost 4, with 5 bases in between. Germline CDR1 is SGHRS and CDR2 is YFSETQ. The CDR3 is 12 amino acids. DNA for the CDR3: TGCGCCAGCAGCTTGGAACCTTACGAGCAGTACTTC. Amino acid sequence: CASSLEPYEQYF.

This clone came up a few times. V gene TRBV6-5 combines with J gene TRBJ1-1; D is possibly TRBD1 (6 bases). This CDR3 comprises 15 residues. With 5 bases removed from V and 1 base from J, the gap between germline ends came to 14 bases. Germline V gene sequence: CDR1 MNHEY, CDR2 SVGAGI. The CDR3 sequence: CASSPPPGQNTEAFF. The CDR3 DNA is TGTGCCAGCAGTCCCCCCCCGGGACAGAACACTGAAGCTTTCTTT.